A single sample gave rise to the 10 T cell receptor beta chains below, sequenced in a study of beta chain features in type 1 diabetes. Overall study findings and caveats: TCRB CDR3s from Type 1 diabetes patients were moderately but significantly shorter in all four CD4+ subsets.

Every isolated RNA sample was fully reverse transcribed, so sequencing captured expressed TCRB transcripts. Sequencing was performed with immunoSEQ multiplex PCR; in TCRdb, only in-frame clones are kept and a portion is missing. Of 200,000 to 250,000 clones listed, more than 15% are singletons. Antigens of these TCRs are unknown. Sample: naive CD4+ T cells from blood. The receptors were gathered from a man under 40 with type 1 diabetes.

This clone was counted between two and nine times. This CDR3 is CASRITGQGMIYGYTF. The CDR3 DNA follows: TGTGCCAGCAGAATCACTGGACAGGGGATGATCTATGGCTACACCTTC. The chain couples TRBV6-6 to TRBJ1-2; 9 bases match TRBD1. Germline V gene data show CDR1 as MNHNY and CDR2 as SVGAGI (reference sequence). The CDR3 consists of 16 residues. The trim removed 6 bases at V and 4 bases at J, leaving 12 bases unmatched.

CDR3 coding DNA: TGTGCCACCAGTAGCCCCCTTGGGACCCAGTACTTC. Encoded protein: CATSSPLGTQYF. The chain is built from TRBV15 and TRBJ2-5; D gene unclear. Germline V gives CDR1 LNHNV, CDR2 YYDKDF (reference sequence). The CDR3 is 12 amino acids. Trimming removed 6 bases from V and 7 bases from J, with 12 bases in between.

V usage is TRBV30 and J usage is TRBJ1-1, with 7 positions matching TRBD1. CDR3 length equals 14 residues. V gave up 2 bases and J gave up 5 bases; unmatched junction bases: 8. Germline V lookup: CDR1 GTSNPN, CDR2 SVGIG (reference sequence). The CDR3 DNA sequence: TGTGCCTGGAGTAGGGGCAGGGGGGAAACTGAAGCTTTCTTT. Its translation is CAWSRGRGETEAFF.

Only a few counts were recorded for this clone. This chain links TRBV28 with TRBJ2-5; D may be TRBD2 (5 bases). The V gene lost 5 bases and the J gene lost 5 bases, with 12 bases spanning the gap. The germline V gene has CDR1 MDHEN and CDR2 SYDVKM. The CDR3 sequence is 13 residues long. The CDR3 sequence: CASSQRNAETQYF. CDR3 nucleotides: TGTGCCAGCAGTCAGCGGAACGCGGAGACCCAGTACTTC.

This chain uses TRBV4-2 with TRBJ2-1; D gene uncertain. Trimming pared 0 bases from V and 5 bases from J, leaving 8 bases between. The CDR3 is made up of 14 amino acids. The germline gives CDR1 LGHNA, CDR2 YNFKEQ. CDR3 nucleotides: TGTGCCAGCAGCCAAGACCAGGCGAACAATGAGCAGTTCTTC. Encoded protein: CASSQDQANNEQFF.

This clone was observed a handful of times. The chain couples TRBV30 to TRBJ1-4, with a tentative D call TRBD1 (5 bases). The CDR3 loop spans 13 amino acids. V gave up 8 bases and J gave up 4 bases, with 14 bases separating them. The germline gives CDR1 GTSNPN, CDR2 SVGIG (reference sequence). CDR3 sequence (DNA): TGTGCCACAGCGGGGGAGCATAATGAAAAACTGTTTTTT. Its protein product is CATAGEHNEKLFF.

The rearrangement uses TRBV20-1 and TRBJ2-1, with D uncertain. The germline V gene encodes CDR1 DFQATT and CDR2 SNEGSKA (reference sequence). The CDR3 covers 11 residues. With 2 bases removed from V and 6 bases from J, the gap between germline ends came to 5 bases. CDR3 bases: TGCAGTGCTAGAAGTTCCAATGAGCAGTTCTTC. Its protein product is CSARSSNEQFF.

The CDR3 loop is CASSLMVTADTQYF. The CDR3 DNA sequence: TGCGCCAGCAGCTTGATGGTCACCGCAGATACGCAGTATTTT. The chain carries TRBV5-1 and TRBJ2-3, with D hard to call. Trimming cost V 1 base and J 4 bases, with 10 bases left between them. The CDR3 totals 14 residues. Germline V gene data show CDR1 as SGHRS and CDR2 as YFSETQ. The whole variable domain, remainder taken from reference TRBV5-1 and TRBJ2-3, is KAGVTQTPRYLIKTRGQQVTLSCSPISGHRSVSWYQQTPGQGLQFLFEYFSETQRNKGNFPGRFSGRQFSNSRSEMNVSTLELGDSALYLCASSLMVTADTQYFGPGTRLTVL.

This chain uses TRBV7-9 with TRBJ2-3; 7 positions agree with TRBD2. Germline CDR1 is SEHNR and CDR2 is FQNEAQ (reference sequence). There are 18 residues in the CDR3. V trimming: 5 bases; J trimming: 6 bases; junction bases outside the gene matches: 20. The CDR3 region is CASSPPRGLQIRADTQYF. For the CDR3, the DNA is TGTGCCAGCAGCCCCCCGCGGGGACTACAAATTCGGGCGGATACGCAGTATTTT. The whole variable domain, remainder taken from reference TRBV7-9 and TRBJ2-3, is DTGVSQNPRHKITKRGQNVTFRCDPISEHNRLYWYRQTLGQGPEFLTYFQNEAQLEKSRLLSDRFSAERPKGSFSTLEIQRTEQGDSAMYLCASSPPRGLQIRADTQYFGPGTRLTVL.

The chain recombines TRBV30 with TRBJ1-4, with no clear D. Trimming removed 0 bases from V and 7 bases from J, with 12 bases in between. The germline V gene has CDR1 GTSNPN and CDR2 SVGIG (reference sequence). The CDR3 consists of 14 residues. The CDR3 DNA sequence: TGTGCCTGGAGTGTACCCTCCTGGAGTGAAAAACTGTTTTTT. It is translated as CAWSVPSWSEKLFF.